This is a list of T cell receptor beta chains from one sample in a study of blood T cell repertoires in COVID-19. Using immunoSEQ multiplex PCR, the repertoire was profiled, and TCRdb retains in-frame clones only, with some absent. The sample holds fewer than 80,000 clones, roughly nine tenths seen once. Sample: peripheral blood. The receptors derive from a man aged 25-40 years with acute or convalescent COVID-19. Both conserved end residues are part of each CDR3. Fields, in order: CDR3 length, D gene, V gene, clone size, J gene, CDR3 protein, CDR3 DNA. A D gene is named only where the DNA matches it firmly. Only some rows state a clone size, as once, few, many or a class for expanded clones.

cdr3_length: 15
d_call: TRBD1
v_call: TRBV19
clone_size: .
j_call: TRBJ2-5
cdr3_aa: CASSDYRGGWETQYF
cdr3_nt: TGTGCCAGTAGCGATTACCGAGGGGGCTGGGAGACCCAGTACTTC

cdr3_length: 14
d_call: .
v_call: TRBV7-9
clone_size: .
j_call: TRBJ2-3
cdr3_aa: CASSSDGSTDTQYF
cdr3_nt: TGTGCCAGCAGCTCCGACGGGAGCACAGATACGCAGTATTTT

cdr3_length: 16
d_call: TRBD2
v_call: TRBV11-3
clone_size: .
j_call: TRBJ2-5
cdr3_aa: CASSLDGTSGKETQYF
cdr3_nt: TGTGCCAGCAGCTTAGACGGGACTAGCGGGAAAGAGACCCAGTACTTC

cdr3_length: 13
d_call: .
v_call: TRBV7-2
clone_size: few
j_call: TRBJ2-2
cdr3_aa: CASSLQGTGELFF
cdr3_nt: TGTGCCAGCAGCTTACAGGGTACCGGGGAGCTGTTTTTT

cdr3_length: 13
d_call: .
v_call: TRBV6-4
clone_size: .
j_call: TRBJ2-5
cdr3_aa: CARQTPGDETQYF
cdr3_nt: TGTGCCAGACAAACCCCGGGGGACGAGACCCAGTACTTC

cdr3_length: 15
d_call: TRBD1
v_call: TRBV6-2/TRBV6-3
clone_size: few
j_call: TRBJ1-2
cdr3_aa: CASSYTPGQGNGYTF
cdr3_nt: TGTGCCAGCAGTTACACGCCCGGACAGGGAAATGGCTACACCTTC

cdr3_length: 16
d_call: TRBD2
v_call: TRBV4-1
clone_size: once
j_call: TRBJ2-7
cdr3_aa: CASSAFWAGVKYEQYF
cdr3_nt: TGCGCCAGCAGCGCCTTTTGGGCGGGAGTGAAATACGAGCAGTACTTC

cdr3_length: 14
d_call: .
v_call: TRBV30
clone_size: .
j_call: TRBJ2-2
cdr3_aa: CAWGVQSNTGELFF
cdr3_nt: TGTGCCTGGGGGGTCCAGTCGAACACCGGGGAGCTGTTTTTT

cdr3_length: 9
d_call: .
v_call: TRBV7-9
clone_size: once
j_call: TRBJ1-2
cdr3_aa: CASSTRENF
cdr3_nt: TGTGCCAGCAGCACCCGGGAGAACTTC

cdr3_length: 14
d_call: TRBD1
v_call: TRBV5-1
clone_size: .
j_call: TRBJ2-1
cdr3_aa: CASKPGQGPNEQFF
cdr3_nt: TGCGCCAGCAAACCGGGACAGGGTCCCAATGAGCAGTTCTTC

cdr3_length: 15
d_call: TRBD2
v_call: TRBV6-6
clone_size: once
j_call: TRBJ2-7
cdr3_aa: CASSTISGSDYEQYF
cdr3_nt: TGTGCCAGCAGTACTATTAGCGGGAGTGACTACGAGCAGTACTTC

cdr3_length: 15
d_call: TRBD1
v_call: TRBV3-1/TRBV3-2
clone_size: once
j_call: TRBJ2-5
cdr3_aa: CASSQAGTDVETQYF
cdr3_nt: TGTGCCAGCAGCCAAGCCGGGACAGATGTTGAGACCCAGTACTTC

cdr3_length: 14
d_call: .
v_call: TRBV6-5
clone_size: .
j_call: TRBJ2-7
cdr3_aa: CASSYGRRSYEQYF
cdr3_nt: TGTGCCAGCAGTTACGGGCGGAGGTCCTACGAGCAGTACTTC

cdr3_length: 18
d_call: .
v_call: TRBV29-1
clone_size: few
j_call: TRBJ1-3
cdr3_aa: CSVEGSIAGAAAGNTIYF
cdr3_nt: TGCAGCGTTGAAGGGAGCATCGCAGGGGCTGCCGCTGGAAACACCATATATTTT

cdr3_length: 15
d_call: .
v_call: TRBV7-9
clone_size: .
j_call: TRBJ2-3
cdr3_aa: CASSYTGLSTDTQYF
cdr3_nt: TGTGCCAGCAGCTATACGGGACTTTCTACAGATACGCAGTATTTT

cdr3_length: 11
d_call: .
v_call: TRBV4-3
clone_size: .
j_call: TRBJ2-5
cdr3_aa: CATSDDRTQYF
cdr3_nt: TGCGCCACTTCCGATGACAGGACCCAGTACTTC

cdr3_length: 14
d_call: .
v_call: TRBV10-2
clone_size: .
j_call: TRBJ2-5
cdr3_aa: CASSFPGEIETQYF
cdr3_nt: TGCGCCAGCAGTTTTCCAGGGGAAATAGAGACCCAGTACTTC

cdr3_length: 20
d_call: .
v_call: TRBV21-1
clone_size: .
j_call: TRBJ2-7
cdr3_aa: CASSKESGTEQTGEPYEQYF
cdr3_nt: TGTGCCAGCAGCAAAGAGTCAGGGACAGAGCAGACGGGGGAACCTTACGAGCAGTACTTC

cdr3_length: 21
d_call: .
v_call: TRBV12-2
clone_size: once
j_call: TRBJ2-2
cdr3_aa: CASRLERGTSLPKRNTGELFF
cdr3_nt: TGTGCAAGTCGCTTAGAACGAGGTACTAGTCTTCCAAAGAGGAACACCGGGGAGCTGTTTTTT

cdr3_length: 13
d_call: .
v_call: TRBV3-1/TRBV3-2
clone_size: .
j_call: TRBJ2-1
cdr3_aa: CASSQEQGNEQFF
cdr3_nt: TGTGCCAGCAGCCAAGAGCAGGGCAATGAGCAGTTCTTC

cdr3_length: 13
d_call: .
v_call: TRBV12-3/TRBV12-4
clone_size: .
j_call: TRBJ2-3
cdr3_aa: CASSLDSTDTQYF
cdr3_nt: TGTGCCAGCAGTTTAGACTCCACAGATACGCAGTATTTT

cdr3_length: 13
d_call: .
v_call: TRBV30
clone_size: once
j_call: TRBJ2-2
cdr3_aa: CAWNTGNPGELFF
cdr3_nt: TGTGCCTGGAACACAGGGAACCCCGGGGAGCTGTTTTTT

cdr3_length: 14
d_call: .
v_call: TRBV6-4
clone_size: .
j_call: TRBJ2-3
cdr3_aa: CASSGASGTDTQYF
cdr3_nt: TGTGCCAGCAGTGGGGCTAGCGGCACAGATACGCAGTATTTT

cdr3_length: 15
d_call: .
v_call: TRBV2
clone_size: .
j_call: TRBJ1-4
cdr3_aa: CASSRTEPTNEKLFF
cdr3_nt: TGTGCCAGCAGCCGGACAGAGCCAACTAATGAAAAACTGTTTTTT

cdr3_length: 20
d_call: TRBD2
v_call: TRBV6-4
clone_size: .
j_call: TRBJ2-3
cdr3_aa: CASSDPVEQREIVVVDTQYF
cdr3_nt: TGTGCCAGCAGTGACCCCGTGGAGCAGCGGGAGATTGTGGTCGTGGATACGCAGTATTTT

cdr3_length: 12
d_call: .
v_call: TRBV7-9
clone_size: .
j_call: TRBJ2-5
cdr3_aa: CASSVQWETQYF
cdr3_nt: TGTGCCAGCAGCGTACAATGGGAGACCCAGTACTTC

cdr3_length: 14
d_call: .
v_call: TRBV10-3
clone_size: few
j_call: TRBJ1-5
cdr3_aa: CAISAGQFNQPQHF
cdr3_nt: TGTGCCATCAGTGCCGGACAGTTCAATCAGCCCCAGCATTTT

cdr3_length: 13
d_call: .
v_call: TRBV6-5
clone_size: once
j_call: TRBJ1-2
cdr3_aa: CASSYGGGYGYTF
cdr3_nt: TGTGCCAGCAGTTACGGCGGCGGCTATGGCTACACCTTC

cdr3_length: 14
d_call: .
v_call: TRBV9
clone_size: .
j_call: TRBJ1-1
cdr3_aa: CASSVIKGQTEAFF
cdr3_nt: TGTGCCAGCAGCGTAATTAAGGGGCAGACTGAAGCTTTCTTT

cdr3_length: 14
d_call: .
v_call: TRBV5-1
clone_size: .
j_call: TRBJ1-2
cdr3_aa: CASSLERVNYGYTF
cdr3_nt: TGCGCCAGCAGCCTCGAACGGGTTAACTATGGCTACACCTTC

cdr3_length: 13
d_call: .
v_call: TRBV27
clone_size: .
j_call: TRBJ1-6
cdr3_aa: CASSIRGNSPLHF
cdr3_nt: TGTGCCAGCAGTATAAGGGGTAATTCACCCCTCCACTTT

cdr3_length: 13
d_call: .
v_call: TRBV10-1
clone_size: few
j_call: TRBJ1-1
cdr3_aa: CASSLGANTEAFF
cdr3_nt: TGCGCCAGCAGTTTGGGGGCGAACACTGAAGCTTTCTTT

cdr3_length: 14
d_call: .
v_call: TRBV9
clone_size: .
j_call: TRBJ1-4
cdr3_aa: CASSVDPTREKLFF
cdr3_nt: TGTGCCAGCAGCGTAGACCCTACCAGGGAAAAACTGTTTTTT

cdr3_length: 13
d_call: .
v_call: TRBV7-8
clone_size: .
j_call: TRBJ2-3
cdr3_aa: CASSFPSTDTQYF
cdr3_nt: TGTGCCAGCAGCTTCCCTAGCACAGATACGCAGTATTTT

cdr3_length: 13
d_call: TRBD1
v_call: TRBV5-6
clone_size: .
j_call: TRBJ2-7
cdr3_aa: CASSTRTGYEQYF
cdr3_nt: TGTGCCAGCAGCACTAGGACAGGATACGAGCAGTACTTC

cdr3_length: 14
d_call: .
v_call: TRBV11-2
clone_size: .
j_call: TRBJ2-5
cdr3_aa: CASRPSPEQVTQYF
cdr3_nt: TGTGCCAGCAGACCCTCCCCCGAGCAGGTGACCCAGTACTTC

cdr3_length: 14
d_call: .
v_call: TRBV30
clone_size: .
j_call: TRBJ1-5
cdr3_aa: CAWDLGAGGQPQHF
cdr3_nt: TGTGCCTGGGATTTGGGTGCTGGGGGCCAGCCCCAGCATTTT

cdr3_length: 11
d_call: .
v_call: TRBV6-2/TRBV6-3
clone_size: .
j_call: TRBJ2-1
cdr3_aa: CASSRGFEQFF
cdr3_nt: TGTGCCAGCAGTAGGGGGTTTGAGCAGTTCTTC

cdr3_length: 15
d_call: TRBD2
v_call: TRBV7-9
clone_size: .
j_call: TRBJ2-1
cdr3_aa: CASSPGTSGIGEQFF
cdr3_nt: TGTGCCAGCAGCCCCGGGACTAGCGGGATCGGTGAGCAGTTCTTC

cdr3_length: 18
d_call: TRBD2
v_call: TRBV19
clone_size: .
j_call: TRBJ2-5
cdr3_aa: CASSTRTSGSPFRETQYF
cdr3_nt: TGTGCCAGTAGTACTAGGACTAGCGGGTCTCCCTTCCGCGAGACCCAGTACTTC

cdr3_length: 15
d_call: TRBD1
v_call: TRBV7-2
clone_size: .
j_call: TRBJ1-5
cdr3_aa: CASSSPGGANQPQHF
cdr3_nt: TGTGCCAGCAGCTCTCCAGGGGGCGCGAATCAGCCCCAGCATTTT

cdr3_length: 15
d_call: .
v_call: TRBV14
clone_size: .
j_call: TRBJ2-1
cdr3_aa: CASSPVWRKYNEQFF
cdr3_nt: TGTGCCAGCAGCCCAGTCTGGAGGAAGTACAATGAGCAGTTCTTC

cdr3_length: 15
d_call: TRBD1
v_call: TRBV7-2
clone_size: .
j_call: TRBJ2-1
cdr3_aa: CASSTFGTGSNEQFF
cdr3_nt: TGTGCCAGCAGCACCTTTGGGACAGGGTCGAATGAGCAGTTCTTC

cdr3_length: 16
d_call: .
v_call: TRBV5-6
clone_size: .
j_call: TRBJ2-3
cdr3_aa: CASRSPGTTSTDTQYF
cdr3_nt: TGTGCCAGCAGGTCCCCGGGAACTACGAGCACAGATACGCAGTATTTT

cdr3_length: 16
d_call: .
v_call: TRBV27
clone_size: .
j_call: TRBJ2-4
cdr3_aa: CASSPRDRRAKNIQYF
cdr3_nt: TGTGCCAGCAGTCCACGGGATCGGAGAGCCAAAAACATTCAGTACTTC

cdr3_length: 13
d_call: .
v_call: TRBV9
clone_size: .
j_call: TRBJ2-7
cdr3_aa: CASSVGGLGEQYF
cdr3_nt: TGTGCCAGCAGCGTAGGGGGCCTGGGGGAGCAGTACTTC

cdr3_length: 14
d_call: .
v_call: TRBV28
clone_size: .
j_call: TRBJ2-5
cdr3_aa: CASNPRGYQETQYF
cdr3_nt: TGTGCCAGCAACCCACGGGGATACCAAGAGACCCAGTACTTC

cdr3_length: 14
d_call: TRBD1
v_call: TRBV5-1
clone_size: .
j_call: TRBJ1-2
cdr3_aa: CASSLDQGAYGYTF
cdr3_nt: TGCGCCAGCAGCTTGGATCAGGGGGCCTATGGCTACACCTTC

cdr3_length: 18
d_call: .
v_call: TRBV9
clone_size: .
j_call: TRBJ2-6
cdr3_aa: CASSVGQAPSSGANVLTF
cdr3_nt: TGTGCCAGCAGCGTAGGGCAGGCACCGAGCTCTGGGGCCAACGTCCTGACTTTC